This is a list of T cell receptor beta chains from one sample in a study of spatial heterogeneity in lung cancer. TCRdb analysed the 5' RACE reads with MiXCR anew, one entry per CDR3 protein. Of more than 10,000 distinct CDR3 sequences in the sample, around 5% were seen once. The sample in question was lung tumor tissue, obtained at surgery. The source is a male donor with early-stage non-small cell lung cancer. The CDR3 runs from the conserved cysteine through the conserved F or W. D genes are given only for firm matches. Clone size, where shown, is once, few, many, or a class for clones that have expanded.

CDR3 DNA: TGTGCCAGCAGTTTGGGTTCTGGGGCCAACGTCCTGACTTTC
CDR3 protein: CASSLGSGANVLTF
D gene: .
clone size: many
J gene: TRBJ2-6
V gene: TRBV12-3/TRBV12-4

CDR3 DNA: TGTGCCAGCAGTTACGGACAGCGACATAGCAATCAGCCCCAGCATTTT
CDR3 protein: CASSYGQRHSNQPQHF
D gene: .
clone size: many
J gene: TRBJ1-5
V gene: TRBV6-6

CDR3 DNA: TGTGCCAGCAGACCACCGCGGGACCCATGGGCCAATGAGCAGTTCTTC
CDR3 protein: CASRPPRDPWANEQFF
D gene: .
clone size: many
J gene: TRBJ2-1
V gene: TRBV6-2/TRBV6-3

CDR3 DNA: TGTGCCAGCAATTCACAGGGAACAGCCTACGAGCAGTACTTC
CDR3 protein: CASNSQGTAYEQYF
D gene: .
clone size: many
J gene: TRBJ2-7
V gene: TRBV6-2/TRBV6-3

CDR3 DNA: TGTGCCAGCAGTCAGGGACTAGCGGGAGACAAAAACATTCAGTACTTC
CDR3 protein: CASSQGLAGDKNIQYF
D gene: TRBD2
clone size: many
J gene: TRBJ2-4
V gene: TRBV7-2

CDR3 DNA: TGTGCCAGCAGCCCAACTAGCGGGAGGGCCCCCAGTGGGGCCGGGGAGCTGTTTTTT
CDR3 protein: CASSPTSGRAPSGAGELFF
D gene: TRBD2
clone size: many
J gene: TRBJ2-2
V gene: TRBV6-2/TRBV6-3

CDR3 DNA: TGTGCCAGCAGCCACAGCTACGCGAACACTGAAGCTTTCTTT
CDR3 protein: CASSHSYANTEAFF
D gene: .
clone size: many
J gene: TRBJ1-1
V gene: TRBV4-2

CDR3 DNA: TGTGCCAGCAGCTTACAAACAGGGAATGAGCAGTTCTTC
CDR3 protein: CASSLQTGNEQFF
D gene: .
clone size: many
J gene: TRBJ2-1
V gene: TRBV7-2

CDR3 DNA: TGTGCCAGCAGTTACACTTTAAGCGGGGGCGACAATGAGCAGTTCTTC
CDR3 protein: CASSYTLSGGDNEQFF
D gene: TRBD2
clone size: many
J gene: TRBJ2-1
V gene: TRBV6-2/TRBV6-3

CDR3 DNA: TGTGCCAGCAGCTTAGGCCCGTTGGGGGAAAAACTGTTTTTT
CDR3 protein: CASSLGPLGEKLFF
D gene: .
clone size: many
J gene: TRBJ1-4
V gene: TRBV13

CDR3 DNA: TGTGCCAGCAGTTACCAACGTACTAGCGGGGCCGGAGAGCAGTTCTTC
CDR3 protein: CASSYQRTSGAGEQFF
D gene: TRBD2
clone size: medium-sized
J gene: TRBJ2-1
V gene: TRBV6-5

CDR3 DNA: TGCAGCGTTGGGGACAGGGATAAGAAGGCCTCTGAAGCTTTCTTT
CDR3 protein: CSVGDRDKKASEAFF
D gene: TRBD1
clone size: many
J gene: TRBJ1-1
V gene: TRBV29-1

CDR3 DNA: TGTGCCTGGAGGTTACATACGGCCACAGATACGCAGTATTTT
CDR3 protein: CAWRLHTATDTQYF
D gene: .
clone size: many
J gene: TRBJ2-3
V gene: TRBV30

CDR3 DNA: TGTGCCACCAGCAGAGGAGACAGGGGGCTTGGTAACTATGGCTACACCTTC
CDR3 protein: CATSRGDRGLGNYGYTF
D gene: TRBD1
clone size: many
J gene: TRBJ1-2
V gene: TRBV15

CDR3 DNA: TGCAGCGCTACGGATCGACAGGGGGCACGAGGTGAGCAGTTCTTC
CDR3 protein: CSATDRQGARGEQFF
D gene: TRBD1
clone size: many
J gene: TRBJ2-1
V gene: TRBV20-1

CDR3 DNA: TGTGCCAGCAGCGAACAGGGGGCTTCCTACAATGAGCAGTTCTTC
CDR3 protein: CASSEQGASYNEQFF
D gene: TRBD1
clone size: few
J gene: TRBJ2-1
V gene: TRBV7-3

CDR3 DNA: TGTGCCATCAGTGGGAACTTCGAAACCGGGGAGCTGTTTTTT
CDR3 protein: CAISGNFETGELFF
D gene: .
clone size: many
J gene: TRBJ2-2
V gene: TRBV10-3

CDR3 DNA: TGCAGCGTTTCTGGACAGTCGATCGGCTATGAGCAGTTCTTC
CDR3 protein: CSVSGQSIGYEQFF
D gene: .
clone size: many
J gene: TRBJ2-1
V gene: TRBV29-1

CDR3 DNA: TGTGCCTGGAGTCCCAGGGGCTCCTACGAGCAGTACTTC
CDR3 protein: CAWSPRGSYEQYF
D gene: .
clone size: many
J gene: TRBJ2-7
V gene: TRBV30

CDR3 DNA: TGTGCCAGCAGCTTACGTGCGGGAGGGGATTTTTACAATGAGCAGTTCTTC
CDR3 protein: CASSLRAGGDFYNEQFF
D gene: TRBD2
clone size: many
J gene: TRBJ2-1
V gene: TRBV11-1

CDR3 DNA: TGTGCCACCAGTGATTTGTGGACTAGCGGGAGCACCGGGGAGCTGTTTTTT
CDR3 protein: CATSDLWTSGSTGELFF
D gene: TRBD2
clone size: many
J gene: TRBJ2-2
V gene: TRBV24-1

CDR3 DNA: TGTGCCAGCAGCCCCCGTAGGACTTCAACTAATGAAAAACTGTTTTTT
CDR3 protein: CASSPRRTSTNEKLFF
D gene: .
clone size: many
J gene: TRBJ1-4
V gene: TRBV7-2

CDR3 DNA: TGCGCCAGCAGCATGCAACAGGGGCCTGGAAACACCATATATTTT
CDR3 protein: CASSMQQGPGNTIYF
D gene: TRBD1
clone size: few
J gene: TRBJ1-3
V gene: TRBV5-1

CDR3 DNA: TGTGCCAGCAGTTTAACTGGACAGGGGAACACTGAAGCTTTCTTT
CDR3 protein: CASSLTGQGNTEAFF
D gene: TRBD1
clone size: .
J gene: TRBJ1-1
V gene: TRBV27

CDR3 DNA: TGCAGCGTTGAAATCGGCTCGGGCTACACCTTC
CDR3 protein: CSVEIGSGYTF
D gene: .
clone size: many
J gene: TRBJ1-2
V gene: TRBV29-1

CDR3 DNA: TGTGCCAGCAGCAACTTGGACAGGGAAGGATTAGGGCAGTTCTTC
CDR3 protein: CASSNLDREGLGQFF
D gene: TRBD1
clone size: many
J gene: TRBJ2-1
V gene: TRBV14